Shown below are 9 T cell receptor beta chains from a single sample sequenced in a study of blood T cell repertoires in COVID-19 (dated by TCRdb to 2018 to 2020). Library preparation used the immunoSEQ multiplex PCR assay. The table comes from immuneACCESS by way of TCRdb, which keeps in-frame sequences with V and J called. Part of the clones is missing from these tables; in studies checked, under half for an unresolved V gene and the rest for unknown reasons. This sample comprises a few hundred thousand clones, under 90% of them detected only once. 2% to 2.5% of the sample belongs to the ten largest clones. Specimen: peripheral blood. The receptors derive from a man aged 50-59 years with acute or convalescent COVID-19.

This rearrangement joins TRBV7-9 to TRBJ1-5, with D hard to call. Deletions cut 5 bases from V and 4 bases from J, with 9 bases between. Per the germline V gene, CDR1 is SEHNR and CDR2 is FQNEAQ (reference sequence). This CDR3 has 13 amino acids. CDR3 sequence (DNA): TGTGCCAGCAGCCAACAGTCTAATCAGCCCCAGCATTTT. It is translated as CASSQQSNQPQHF.

The chain combines TRBV5-1 with TRBJ1-1, with TRBD1 matching 7 bases. The junction had 9 bases not matched to a gene; V was cut back by 4 bases and J by 0 bases. This CDR3 has 16 residues. Germline V gene sequence: CDR1 SGHRS, CDR2 YFSETQ. Here the CDR3 reads CASSIRQGRMNTEAFF. In DNA, the CDR3 is TGCGCCAGCAGCATTAGACAGGGAAGAATGAACACTGAAGCTTTCTTT.

This sequence joins TRBV7-8 and TRBJ2-1, with TRBD2 matching 8 bases. V lost 5 bases and J lost 1; bases outside the gene matches: 7. CDR1 is SGHVS, CDR2 FQNEAQ, per germline. This CDR3 is built from 16 residues. The CDR3 coding sequence is TGTGCCAGCAGCCGCCCCCAGCGGGGGTCCTACAATGAGCAGTTCTTC. Its protein product is CASSRPQRGSYNEQFF.

This chain connects TRBV12-5 to TRBJ2-4; perhaps TRBD1 as D (6 bases). CDR1 and CDR2 from the germline V gene are LGHNT and FRNRAP. Trimming cost V 2 bases and J 0 bases, with 11 bases left between them. This CDR3 is built from 16 residues. This CDR3 is CASGLMTGLAKNIQYF. In DNA, the CDR3 is TGTGCTAGTGGTTTGATGACAGGACTAGCCAAAAACATTCAGTACTTC. Together with reference TRBV12-5 and TRBJ2-4, the CDR3 gives the full variable domain: DARVTQTPRHKVTEMGQEVTMRCQPILGHNTVFWYRQTMMQGLELLAYFRNRAPLDDSGMPKDRFSAEMPDATLATLKIQPSEPRDSAVYFCASGLMTGLAKNIQYFGAGTRLSVL.

This rearrangement joins TRBV19 to TRBJ2-2; D is possibly TRBD2 (6 bases). Germline V gene lookup returns CDR1 LNHDA and CDR2 SQIVND (reference sequence). Trimming pared 1 base from V and 5 bases from J, leaving 11 bases between. The CDR3 length is 15 residues. The CDR3 spells CASSIGSLATGELFF. In nucleotides, the CDR3 is TGTGCCAGTAGTATAGGGTCCCTAGCGACCGGGGAGCTGTTTTTT.

The rearrangement uses TRBV5-8 and TRBJ2-3, with TRBD2 matching over 13 bases. The V gene end was trimmed by 0 bases and the J gene end by 2 bases; junction bases not matched to a gene: 3. The CDR3 has 17 amino acids. Germline CDR1 and CDR2: SGHTS and YDEGEE. CDR3 in DNA: TGTGCCAGCAGCTTGGGACTAGCGGGGGGTACCACAGATACGCAGTATTTT. Protein sequence: CASSLGLAGGTTDTQYF. The full variable domain, with the rest looked up from reference TRBV5-8 and TRBJ2-3, is EAGVTQSPTHLIKTRGQQATLRCSPISGHTSVYWYQQALGLGLQFLLWYDEGEERNRGNFPPRFSGRQFPNYSSELNVNALELEDSALYLCASSLGLAGGTTDTQYFGPGTRLTVL.

V is TRBV6-8 and J is TRBJ2-2; the match to TRBD1 covers 8 bases. V gave up 6 bases and J gave up 1 base; unmatched junction bases: 4. The CDR3 length is 15 residues. Germline V gene sequence: CDR1 MNHGY, CDR2 SAAAGT. The CDR3 DNA sequence: TGTGCCAGCAGGCCGGGACAGGAGAACACCGGGGAGCTGTTTTTT. Protein sequence: CASRPGQENTGELFF.

The J gene is TRBJ2-3, the V gene TRBV5-4; 8 positions agree with TRBD2. CDR1 SGHNT and CDR2 YYREEE come from the germline V gene (reference sequence). This CDR3 has 14 residues. V was clipped by 2 bases and J by 2 bases; unmatched bases: 1. This CDR3 reads CASSFSGATDTQYF. The CDR3 DNA reads as TGTGCCAGCAGCTTTAGCGGGGCCACAGATACGCAGTATTTT.

V and J are TRBV10-2 and TRBJ1-2; D remains ambiguous. CDR3 length equals 11 residues. Germline V gene lookup returns CDR1 WSHSY and CDR2 SAAADI. The V end was cut by 2 bases, the J end by 8 bases, with 6 bases between. The CDR3 sequence: CASSEGSGYTF. The DNA of the CDR3 is TGCGCCAGCAGTGAGGGTAGCGGCTACACCTTC.